Below, 14 T cell receptor beta chains from the same sample are listed, as sequenced in a study of post-analysis software for immune sequencing data. Points from the study as a whole: In patients, TRBV5-6, TRBV5-1 and TRBV20-1 belonged to several TRBV segments found more frequently than in controls.

Unique molecular identifiers tagged the TCR beta cDNA libraries. TCRdb processed the PCR reads anew with MiXCR; each CDR3 protein has one entry. In the table there are a few hundred thousand distinct CDR3 sequences, under 40% of which are singletons. Their antigens are not known. The sequenced sample consisted of blood. These receptors were obtained from a girl aged 2 to 17 with multiple sclerosis.

This chain links TRBV20-1 with TRBJ2-2; D call uncertain. This CDR3 has 15 residues. V was shortened by 3 bases and J by 1 base, with 12 bases between the two germline ends. Looked up from germline, CDR1 is DFQATT and CDR2 is SNEGSKA (reference sequence). The CDR3 is CSARASARNTGELFF. The CDR3 nucleotides are TGCAGTGCTAGGGCTTCCGCTCGGAACACCGGGGAGCTGTTTTTT.

As to this clonotype: The CDR3 end shows no conserved phenylalanine or tryptophan, and so a read error is likely. CDR3 amino acids: CASSLEATSYEQYS. The CDR3 DNA is TGTGCCAGCAGCTTAGAGGCCACTTCCTACGAGCAGTACTCC. The J gene is TRBJ2-7, the V gene TRBV11-2; D gene unclear. Germline lookup yields CDR1 SGHAT and CDR2 FQNNGV. CDR3 length: 14 residues. Trimming shortened V by 0 bases and J by 1 base, and 7 bases separated the two germline ends.

The V gene is TRBV7-2, the J gene TRBJ2-5, with D uncertain. V lost 5 bases and J 11 bases, leaving 18 bases between the germline ends. In germline, CDR1 is SGHTA, CDR2 FQGNSA. This CDR3 spans 13 amino acids. CDR3 sequence reads: CASSQAWANEQYF. The CDR3 DNA sequence: TGTGCCAGCAGCCAGGCCTGGGCAAATGAGCAGTACTTC.

This clonotype occurred a few times. The chain has TRBV19 and TRBJ2-7, with D perhaps TRBD1 or TRBD2 (5 bases each). Germline CDR1 and CDR2: LNHDA and SQIVND (reference sequence). This CDR3 contains 12 residues. V was clipped by 8 bases and J by 2 bases, with 10 bases between them. In DNA form, the CDR3 reads TGTGCCAGTCGGGACGGGCCCTACGAGCAGTACTTC. It specifies CASRDGPYEQYF.

The CDR3, as DNA: TGTGCCAGCAGTGGATGGGGCTCCTACAATGAGCAGTTCTTC. The encoded protein is CASSGWGSYNEQFF. The rearrangement uses TRBV2 and TRBJ2-1; D unresolved. V lost 4 bases, J lost 0 bases, and 7 bases lay in between. This CDR3 comprises 14 residues. Germline CDR1 SNHLY, CDR2 FYNNEI.

This chain joins TRBV6-7 and TRBJ1-1; no definite D call. TRBV6-7 is flagged as an ORF with uncertain function. This CDR3 has 14 residues. Trimming took off 4 bases at V and 1 base at J, with 10 bases between the two ends. CDR3 loop: CASSSYTENTEAFF. The CDR3 DNA follows: TGTGCCAGCAGTTCTTATACAGAGAACACTGAAGCTTTCTTT.

Here the CDR3 DNA reads TGCAGTGCTCACGATATGACAGCGAACACTGAAGCTTTCTTT. This encodes CSAHDMTANTEAFF. V is TRBV20-1 and J is TRBJ1-1, with a tentative D call TRBD1 (5 bases). This CDR3 is 14 amino acids long. Trimming cost V 5 bases and J 1 base, with 14 bases left between them. Germline V gene data show CDR1 as DFQATT and CDR2 as SNEGSKA (reference sequence).

The J gene is TRBJ2-1, the V gene TRBV5-1, with D tentatively TRBD2 (7 bases). TRBJ2-7 explains the end of the DNA better; the J call may be wrong. Germline V gives CDR1 SGHRS, CDR2 YFSETQ. CDR3 length: 17 residues. For the CDR3, the DNA is TGCGCCAGCAGCTCTAAGGACGGGGGGCCAGGCCGCAATGAGCAGTACTTC. Encoded protein: CASSSKDGGPGRNEQYF.

The V and J genes are TRBV5-5 and TRBJ1-6; D is possibly TRBD1 (5 bases). Trimming shortened V by 0 bases and J by 8 bases, and 12 bases separated the two germline ends. There are 15 residues in the CDR3. CDR1 is SGHKS, CDR2 YYEKEE, per germline (reference sequence). CDR3 DNA: TGTGCCAGCAGCTTGGCATGGGGGTACGATTCACCCCTCCACTTT. The encoded protein is CASSLAWGYDSPLHF.

In its sample, this clonotype was seen a few times. The chain employs TRBV20-1 and TRBJ1-4; D perhaps matches TRBD1 (6 bases). V was trimmed by 4 bases and J by 7 bases, leaving 13 bases between them. Per the germline V gene, CDR1 is DFQATT and CDR2 is SNEGSKA (reference sequence). The CDR3 totals 13 residues. The CDR3, as DNA: TGCAGTGCTATGCTCCAGGGGAGTGAAAAACTGTTTTTT. Translated: CSAMLQGSEKLFF.

The V and J genes are TRBV6-6 and TRBJ2-1, with D possibly TRBD2 on 7 matching bases. Germline-derived CDR1 and CDR2 are MNHNY and SVGAGI (reference sequence). Trimming cost V 4 bases and J 13 bases, with 23 bases left between them. The CDR3 is 15 amino acids. The DNA of the CDR3 is TGTGCCAGCAGTTCCGGGACACTTGCGGGGGAGACCCAGTTCTTC. Amino acids: CASSSGTLAGETQFF.

This clonotype has a handful of counts. The rearrangement links TRBV10-1 to TRBJ2-7; perhaps D is TRBD1 or TRBD2 (5 bases each). This CDR3 contains 15 residues. Trimming cost V 5 bases and J 0 bases, with 14 bases left between them. The germline V gene encodes CDR1 WNHNN and CDR2 SYGVQD (reference sequence). The CDR3 nucleotides read TGCGCCAGCAGTTACGGGACCCCAAGCTCCTACGAGCAGTACTTC. It specifies CASSYGTPSSYEQYF.

This clonotype was counted only a few times. The V and J genes are TRBV10-3 and TRBJ2-1; 8 bases match TRBD2. CDR3 length: 14 residues. The junction had 9 bases not matched to a gene; V was cut back by 6 bases and J by 8 bases. Germline assignment: CDR1 ENHRY and CDR2 SYGVKD. The CDR3 bases are TGTGCCATCAGCTACCGGACGGGGGGGCATGAGCAGTTCTTC. Amino acid sequence: CAISYRTGGHEQFF.

The gene calls are TRBV13 and TRBJ2-3; 12 bases are a match to TRBD2. The CDR3 extends over 16 amino acids. After removal of 4 bases from V and 4 bases from J, the junction contained 6 bases not matched to a gene. The V gene's germline CDR1 is PRHDT and CDR2 FYEKMQ (reference sequence). The CDR3: CASSYRTSGDADTQYF. CDR3 sequence (DNA): TGTGCCAGCAGCTATAGGACTAGCGGGGACGCAGATACGCAGTATTTT.